The 8 T cell receptor beta chains below all came from one sample that was sequenced in a study of blood T cell repertoires in COVID-19. The table came from immunoSEQ multiplex PCR; TCRdb's copy has only in-frame clones and leaves some out. The sample contains about 190,000 clones, 88% of which appear only once. Material: peripheral blood. These receptors came from a man aged 30-40 years with acute or convalescent COVID-19.

J is TRBJ1-1 and V is TRBV5-4; maybe TRBD1 (6 bases). V was pared by 2 bases and J by 5 bases, with 10 bases between. Germline CDR1 and CDR2: SGHNT and YYREEE (reference sequence). CDR3 length: 13 amino acids. For the CDR3, the DNA is TGTGCCAGCAGCTTCGGCAGGGGTACTGAAGCTTTCTTT. Translating gives CASSFGRGTEAFF.

V and J are TRBV28 and TRBJ1-6; tentative D call: TRBD1 (5 bases). Trimming removed 3 bases at V and 17 bases at J, with 23 bases between. The length of the CDR3 is 15 residues. Germline CDR1 reads MDHEN; CDR2 reads SYDVKM. CDR3 sequence (DNA): TGTGCCAGCAGTTTGGGGGGAAACCTTCCGGGGATGGTCCACTTT. Translation gives CASSLGGNLPGMVHF.

The gene calls are TRBV27 and TRBJ2-7, with 9 bases fitting TRBD1. The V gene end was trimmed by 6 bases and the J gene end by 3 bases; junction bases not matched to a gene: 9. The CDR3 spans 15 residues. In germline, CDR1 is MNHEY, CDR2 SMNVEV (reference sequence). CDR3 sequence: CASRRSGQGGYEQYF. As DNA, the CDR3 is TGTGCCAGCAGACGATCGGGACAGGGCGGCTACGAGCAGTACTTC.

The genes are TRBV19 and TRBJ1-3; 7 bases agree with TRBD1. V lost 10 bases and J lost 0; bases outside the gene matches: 9. Looked up from germline, CDR1 is LNHDA and CDR2 is SQIVND (reference sequence). CDR3 length: 15 amino acids. The CDR3 sequence: CATSGQAFSGNTIYF. The CDR3 bases are TGTGCCACCTCAGGACAGGCCTTCTCTGGAAACACCATATATTTT. Full variable domain (rest looked up from reference TRBV19 and TRBJ1-3): DGGITQSPKYLFRKEGQNVTLSCEQNLNHDAMYWYRQDPGQGLRLIYYSQIVNDFQKGDIAEGYSVSREKKESFPLTVTSAQKNPTAFYLCATSGQAFSGNTIYFGEGSWLTVV.

The CDR3 reads CASSFSFQQTATSLNEKLFF. CDR3 nucleotide sequence: TGTGCCAGCAGCTTTAGTTTCCAGCAGACAGCCACCTCTCTAAATGAAAAACTGTTTTTT. The chain links TRBV5-5 to TRBJ1-4; perhaps TRBD1 as D (5 bases). Germline V gives CDR1 SGHKS, CDR2 YYEKEE (reference sequence). The CDR3 loop spans 20 amino acids. Deletions cut 2 bases from V and 5 bases from J, with 28 bases between.

Here the CDR3 DNA reads TGTGCCAGCCGAGGAGGCATACCCCAAGAGACCCAGTACTTC. Its translation is CASRGGIPQETQYF. V usage is TRBV2 and J usage is TRBJ2-5; D possibly corresponds to TRBD2 (5 bases). The germline V and J ends were trimmed by 8 bases and 1 base, with 14 bases remaining between them. This CDR3 is 14 amino acids long. Germline CDR1 is SNHLY and CDR2 is FYNNEI.

The chain couples TRBV19 to TRBJ2-2, with D unclear. The CDR3 is 14 residues long. Germline lookup yields CDR1 LNHDA and CDR2 SQIVND (reference sequence). V lost 6 bases to trimming and J lost 0 bases, with 8 bases between them. The CDR3 here is CASRYRANTGELFF. CDR3 DNA: TGTGCCAGTAGATACCGGGCGAACACCGGGGAGCTGTTTTTT. Full variable domain (outside the CDR3, taken from reference TRBV19 and TRBJ2-2): DGGITQSPKYLFRKEGQNVTLSCEQNLNHDAMYWYRQDPGQGLRLIYYSQIVNDFQKGDIAEGYSVSREKKESFPLTVTSAQKNPTAFYLCASRYRANTGELFFGEGSRLTVL.

The chain carries TRBV7-2 and TRBJ2-3; perhaps TRBD2 as D (6 bases). V dropped 1 base and J dropped 6 bases, with 17 bases sitting between them. The CDR3 runs 16 residues. Germline-derived CDR1 and CDR2 are SGHTA and FQGNSA. This chain's CDR3 is CASSLGPREPGDTQYF. CDR3 sequence (DNA): TGTGCCAGCAGCTTAGGCCCTCGGGAGCCGGGGGATACGCAGTATTTT.